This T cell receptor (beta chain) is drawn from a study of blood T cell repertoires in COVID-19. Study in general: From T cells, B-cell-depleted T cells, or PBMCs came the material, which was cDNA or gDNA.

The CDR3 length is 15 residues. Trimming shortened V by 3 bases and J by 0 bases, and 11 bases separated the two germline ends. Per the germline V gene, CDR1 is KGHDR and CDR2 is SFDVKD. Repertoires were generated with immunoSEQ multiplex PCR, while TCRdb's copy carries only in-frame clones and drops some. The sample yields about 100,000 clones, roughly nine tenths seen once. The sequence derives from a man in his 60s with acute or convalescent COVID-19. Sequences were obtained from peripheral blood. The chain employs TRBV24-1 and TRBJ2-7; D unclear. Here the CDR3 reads CATSDRGASSYEQYF. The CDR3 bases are TGTGCCACCAGTGATAGAGGCGCGAGCTCCTACGAGCAGTACTTC.